This is a list of T cell receptor beta chains from one sample in a study of blood T cell repertoires in COVID-19. Data came from immunoSEQ multiplex PCR; TCRdb stores just in-frame clones and leaves some out. The repertoire holds fewer than 350,000 clones, with about 91% as singletons. Material for sequencing was PBMCs or T cells enriched from blood (not recorded which). The receptors stem from a woman in her 40s who had recovered from COVID-19. Both conserved end residues are trimmed from each CDR3.

TRBJ1-5,TRBV19,ASSIARVHNQPQH
TRBJ2-1,TRBV15,ATRVGGGRDEQF
TRBJ2-7,TRBV12-2,ASRLALTLTTVYEQY
TRBJ1-3,TRBV5-1,ASSQTGAGGNTIY
TRBJ2-2,TRBV11-3,ASSLDRWSGSPGELF
TRBJ2-1,TRBV9,ASSPRSYNEQF
TRBJ1-2,TRBV7-9,ASSTGQIYGYT
TRBJ1-6,TRBV6-5,ASSQGTVHNSPLH
TRBJ1-6,TRBV7-9,ASSLSRGPANSSPLH
TRBJ2-7,TRBV28,ASSLSDPYEQY
TRBJ1-2,TRBV30,AWSFAEGEDYGYT
TRBJ2-2,TRBV5-4,ASSNTGYGGELF
TRBJ2-3,TRBV28,ASSLYRSRTDTQY
TRBJ1-1,TRBV7-2,ASSLMAGVTEAF
TRBJ2-3,TRBV25-1,ASNAGLADDTQY
TRBJ1-3,TRBV19,ASAGEGLNSGNTIY
TRBJ2-5,TRBV23-1,ASSQGTGVQETQY
TRBJ1-1,TRBV5-4,ASSLGQGGAEAF
TRBJ2-1,TRBV10-1,ASSEGGGNEQF
TRBJ1-6,TRBV28,ASSLPQARNSPLH
TRBJ2-1,TRBV11-3,ASSLDRANEQF
TRBJ2-7,TRBV24-1,ATSDPGQSYEQY
TRBJ1-1,TRBV2,ASPADRGRMNTEAF
TRBJ2-5,TRBV7-3,ASSWGLAGESGETQY
TRBJ1-6,TRBV27,ASRATVSYNSPLH
TRBJ1-3,TRBV18,ASSPDRGNTIY
TRBJ1-4,TRBV12-3/TRBV12-4,ASSRETNEKLF
TRBJ1-3,TRBV10-3,AITQGWGNTIY
TRBJ1-3,TRBV7-9,ASSSPTGDLGNTIY
TRBJ1-3,TRBV28,ASSFGQGRRNTIY
TRBJ2-7,TRBV20-1,SASEVRGNAYEQY
TRBJ1-2,TRBV3-1/TRBV3-2,ASSQGPNQGHNDYGYT
TRBJ1-1,TRBV2,ASRGEYRGEAF
TRBJ2-7,TRBV30,AWSVVDSSYEQY
TRBJ2-7,TRBV2,ASRPDSYEQY
TRBJ2-1,TRBV10-3,ATRKGGGAPNEQF
TRBJ1-4,TRBV6-5,ASSFGQFNEKLF
TRBJ2-6,TRBV19,ASSIGRSSGANVLT
TRBJ2-7,TRBV29-1,SVEGAWEQY
TRBJ1-3,TRBV28,ASSLDNGDTIY
TRBJ2-3,TRBV9,ASSVAGMGLDTQY
TRBJ1-5,TRBV2,ASSEVGTGPQH
TRBJ2-3,TRBV27,ASSPLGQSSTDTQY
TRBJ1-1,TRBV28,ASSLGTLLITEAF
TRBJ1-6,TRBV7-8,ASSLVKTALFSSPLH
TRBJ2-3,TRBV11-3,ASTPGRTSGDTQY
TRBJ2-7,TRBV4-2,ASSQETPNNYEQY
TRBJ2-7,TRBV25-1,ASSNSGSGEQY
TRBJ2-2,TRBV28,ASSSGERAGELF
TRBJ2-5,TRBV6-5,ASRYRPDTPETQY
TRBJ2-4,TRBV11-2,ASSPQGAKENIQY
TRBJ2-3,TRBV10-3,AITDRAGAGDTQY
TRBJ1-5,TRBV5-1,ASSLGTGGNQPQH
TRBJ1-5,TRBV19,ASSPGTGGQPQH
TRBJ2-3,TRBV19,ASSSYSSSTDTQY
TRBJ2-5,TRBV7-6,ASSPLAGLGETQY
TRBJ2-6,TRBV5-1,ASSLAGGLAGGPGANVLT